This T cell receptor beta chain was retrieved from a study of T cell changes during pregnancy in multiple sclerosis. Generated by immunoSEQ multiplex PCR, the TCRdb table keeps only in-frame clones and is missing some. Here the sample spans 100,000 or so clones, 90% to 95% being singletons. Trimming took off 8 bases at V and 3 bases at J, with 19 bases between the two ends. CDR3 length: 15 residues. The germline V gene encodes CDR1 SNHLY and CDR2 FYNNEI. This clonotype was sampled from a female donor with multiple sclerosis, enrolled in a pregnancy study. The rearrangement joins TRBV2 to TRBJ2-5; D not certain. Material: peripheral blood, obtained after pregnancy. CDR3 bases: TGTGCCAGCCGTTTGAGGTCAGAATTCGAAGAGACCCAGTACTTC. Translation: CASRLRSEFEETQYF.